This TCR beta chain is from a study of cytomegalovirus exposure and HLA in healthy donors. Study-wide background: Early on, a data release was issued that held about 85 million unique TCRs from HLA-typed donors.

The PCR had 60 Vbeta and 13 Jbeta primers. Clones were read by immunoSEQ multiplex PCR, and TCRdb kept only the in-frame ones, dropping some. The sample has 150,000 to 200,000 clones; about 12% are singletons. Study outcomes and limitations: CMV antigen specificity of a few CMV-associated chains was confirmed in vitro. Being productive about 87% or about 30% of the time was typical of most TCR beta V segments in an earlier analysis. Later analysis demonstrated an association between a missense DCLRE1C variant and TCR beta V- and J-gene trimming.

The germline V gene encodes CDR1 MDHEN and CDR2 SYDVKM. The CDR3 has 15 residues. Trimming left V 3 bases short and J 3 bases short, with 11 bases between. The table lists this clone with a few counts. Its antigen is unknown. V is TRBV28 and J is TRBJ2-2, with D possibly being TRBD1 (5 bases). Sequencing used PBMCs. This clonotype originated in a man aged 50-60 years in good health and CMV-seropositive. The CDR3 sequence: CASSFSQGDTGELFF. The CDR3 region has the DNA TGTGCCAGCAGTTTCTCCCAGGGTGACACCGGGGAGCTGTTTTTT.